A selection of T cell receptor beta chains follows, all from one sample in a study of T cell responses to AZD1222 COVID-19 vaccine. Using immunoSEQ multiplex PCR, the repertoire was profiled, and TCRdb retains in-frame clones only, with some absent. The table records 86,000 or so clones, around nine tenths of them present only once. The sample was peripheral blood, taken 28 days after the second AZD1222 dose. The receptor set was obtained from an adult who received the AZD1222 COVID-19 vaccine. CDR3s include the opening cysteine and the closing phenylalanine or tryptophan. Each record gives: V gene, J gene, clone size, D gene, CDR3 protein, CDR3 DNA. The D gene is left open where the match is weak. Clone size is shown for a subset of rows, as once, few, many or a class of expanded clone.

V: TRBV29-1; J: TRBJ1-1; size: few; D: TRBD1; CDR3: CSVVDIGGSGEAFF; DNA: TGCAGCGTTGTCGACATAGGGGGCTCAGGTGAAGCTTTCTTT
V: TRBV21-1; J: TRBJ2-3; size: .; D: .; CDR3: CASRPPPNTDTQYF; DNA: TGTGCCAGCAGACCCCCCCCCAACACAGATACGCAGTATTTT
V: TRBV6-2/TRBV6-3; J: TRBJ2-6; size: .; D: .; CDR3: CASSPLGSGANVLTF; DNA: TGTGCCAGCAGCCCCCTCGGCTCTGGGGCCAACGTCCTGACTTTC
V: TRBV7-9; J: TRBJ2-5; size: .; D: TRBD2; CDR3: CASSLLTSYQETQYF; DNA: TGTGCCAGCAGCTTATTGACTAGCTACCAAGAGACCCAGTACTTC
V: TRBV4-2; J: TRBJ2-2; size: .; D: .; CDR3: CASSQDATTHTGELFF; DNA: TGTGCCAGCAGCCAAGACGCGACTACTCACACCGGGGAGCTGTTTTTT
V: TRBV28; J: TRBJ1-1; size: .; D: .; CDR3: CASSSYVLTLGTEAFF; DNA: TGTGCCAGCAGTTCCTACGTCCTCACCTTGGGCACTGAAGCTTTCTTT
V: TRBV11-2; J: TRBJ2-1; size: .; D: .; CDR3: CASSWEVGNEQFF; DNA: TGTGCCAGCAGCTGGGAAGTAGGAAATGAGCAGTTCTTC
V: TRBV14; J: TRBJ2-1; size: .; D: .; CDR3: CASSQRMGEQFF; DNA: TGTGCCAGCAGCCAGCGGATGGGTGAGCAGTTCTTC
V: TRBV20-1; J: TRBJ1-1; size: .; D: .; CDR3: CSGLGSTEAFF; DNA: TGCAGTGGGTTGGGGAGCACTGAAGCTTTCTTT
V: TRBV9; J: TRBJ1-6; size: .; D: .; CDR3: CASSPEGTGYGNSPLHF; DNA: TGTGCCAGCAGCCCAGAAGGGACGGGATATGGTAATTCACCCCTCCACTTT
V: TRBV19; J: TRBJ2-5; size: .; D: TRBD2; CDR3: CASAGTSGIGTQYF; DNA: TGTGCCAGTGCCGGGACTAGCGGGATCGGGACCCAGTACTTC
V: TRBV12-3/TRBV12-4; J: TRBJ2-3; size: .; D: .; CDR3: CASNLPERDTQYF; DNA: TGTGCCAGCAATTTGCCGGAGAGAGATACGCAGTATTTT
V: TRBV5-1; J: TRBJ1-1; size: .; D: TRBD1; CDR3: CASSWGQDTEAFF; DNA: TGCGCCAGCAGCTGGGGACAGGACACTGAAGCTTTCTTT
V: TRBV25-1; J: TRBJ1-3; size: .; D: .; CDR3: CASSGPLASLSGNTIYF; DNA: TGTGCCAGCAGTGGGCCCCTGGCAAGCCTCTCTGGAAACACCATATATTTT
V: TRBV19; J: TRBJ1-2; size: .; D: .; CDR3: CASSIDRSGYGYTF; DNA: TGTGCCAGTAGTATAGATCGGAGTGGTTATGGCTACACCTTC
V: TRBV10-3; J: TRBJ2-1; size: .; D: .; CDR3: CAISARDQYNEQFF; DNA: TGTGCCATCAGTGCCCGGGACCAATACAATGAGCAGTTCTTC
V: TRBV25-1; J: TRBJ2-1; size: .; D: TRBD2; CDR3: CASSDSGRAGNEQFF; DNA: TGTGCCAGCAGTGATAGCGGGAGGGCGGGGAATGAGCAGTTCTTC
V: TRBV11-2; J: TRBJ1-1; size: .; D: TRBD1; CDR3: CASSLMTGGKTEAFF; DNA: TGTGCCAGCAGCCTTATGACAGGGGGGAAAACTGAAGCTTTCTTT
V: TRBV29-1; J: TRBJ1-2; size: .; D: .; CDR3: CSVDRSYGYTF; DNA: TGCAGCGTTGACAGGAGCTATGGCTACACCTTC
V: TRBV19; J: TRBJ1-2; size: .; D: TRBD1; CDR3: CASSIDRDRGNYGYTF; DNA: TGTGCCAGTAGTATAGATCGGGACAGGGGGAACTATGGCTACACCTTC
V: TRBV15; J: TRBJ2-1; size: .; D: .; CDR3: CATSRDWQGWNEQFF; DNA: TGTGCCACCAGCAGAGATTGGCAGGGGTGGAATGAGCAGTTCTTC
V: TRBV7-9; J: TRBJ2-7; size: .; D: TRBD1; CDR3: CASSLRDRGYEQYF; DNA: TGTGCCAGCAGCCTCCGGGACAGGGGTTACGAGCAGTACTTC
V: TRBV20-1; J: TRBJ2-2; size: .; D: TRBD2; CDR3: CSASKASGRKAGELFF; DNA: TGCAGTGCTAGTAAGGCTAGCGGGAGAAAGGCCGGGGAGCTGTTTTTT
V: TRBV18; J: TRBJ1-2; size: .; D: .; CDR3: CASSPPNPDGYTF; DNA: TGTGCCAGCTCACCACCGAACCCCGATGGCTACACCTTC
V: TRBV20-1; J: TRBJ2-3; size: .; D: .; CDR3: CSASLGSSTDTQYF; DNA: TGCAGTGCTAGTTTGGGATCTAGCACAGATACGCAGTATTTT
V: TRBV4-1; J: TRBJ2-1; size: once; D: TRBD2; CDR3: CASSRPLAGTYNEQFF; DNA: TGCGCCAGCAGCCGCCCACTAGCGGGGACCTACAATGAGCAGTTCTTC
V: TRBV3-1/TRBV3-2; J: TRBJ1-1; size: once; D: .; CDR3: CASSQAGGRGTEAFF; DNA: TGTGCCAGCAGCCAAGCGGGAGGAAGGGGCACTGAAGCTTTCTTT
V: TRBV11-1; J: TRBJ2-5; size: .; D: TRBD2; CDR3: CASSTGLAGKETQYF; DNA: TGTGCCAGCAGCACGGGACTAGCGGGAAAGGAGACCCAGTACTTC
V: TRBV29-1; J: TRBJ2-7; size: few; D: .; CDR3: CSVEEGSTSYEQYF; DNA: TGCAGCGTTGAAGAGGGGAGTACGTCCTACGAGCAGTACTTC
V: TRBV5-1; J: TRBJ2-3; size: .; D: TRBD2; CDR3: CASSLFQGGSGTDTQYF; DNA: TGCGCCAGCAGCTTGTTTCAAGGGGGTAGCGGGACTGATACGCAGTATTTT
V: TRBV25-1; J: TRBJ1-5; size: .; D: .; CDR3: CASTDSHSNQPQHF; DNA: TGTGCCAGCACCGACAGCCATAGCAATCAGCCCCAGCATTTT
V: TRBV27; J: TRBJ2-7; size: .; D: .; CDR3: CASRKRGEGFYEQYF; DNA: TGTGCCAGCAGGAAAAGGGGCGAGGGGTTTTACGAGCAGTACTTC
V: TRBV6-6; J: TRBJ2-1; size: .; D: .; CDR3: CASSYLDYNEQFF; DNA: TGTGCCAGCAGTTATCTTGACTACAATGAGCAGTTCTTC
V: TRBV29-1; J: TRBJ2-1; size: .; D: .; CDR3: CSGALLEQFF; DNA: TGCAGCGGGGCCCTCCTGGAGCAGTTCTTC
V: TRBV2; J: TRBJ1-2; size: once; D: .; CDR3: CASRDTGFYGYTF; DNA: TGTGCCAGCAGAGATACAGGGTTCTATGGCTACACCTTC
V: TRBV6-5; J: TRBJ2-5; size: .; D: .; CDR3: CASSLRETQYF; DNA: TGTGCCAGCAGTCTTAGAGAGACCCAGTACTTC
V: TRBV29-1; J: TRBJ2-4; size: .; D: .; CDR3: CSVAHLGRGVAKNIQYF; DNA: TGCAGCGTGGCCCATCTCGGAAGGGGGGTAGCCAAAAACATTCAGTACTTC
V: TRBV19; J: TRBJ2-6; size: .; D: .; CDR3: CASSPVDSGANVLTF; DNA: TGTGCCAGTAGTCCGGTGGATTCTGGGGCCAACGTCCTGACTTTC
V: TRBV5-6; J: TRBJ2-1; size: .; D: TRBD2; CDR3: CASSFLAGSEFF; DNA: TGTGCCAGCAGCTTTTTAGCGGGATCGGAGTTCTTC
V: TRBV19; J: TRBJ2-2; size: .; D: TRBD1; CDR3: CASSVSGGSSTGELFF; DNA: TGTGCCAGTAGTGTCTCAGGGGGCAGCAGCACCGGGGAGCTGTTTTTT
V: TRBV18; J: TRBJ2-7; size: once; D: .; CDR3: CASSRKTGNGEQYF; DNA: TGTGCCAGCTCCCGGAAAACAGGGAACGGCGAGCAGTACTTC
V: TRBV18; J: TRBJ2-3; size: few; D: TRBD2; CDR3: CASSRLAGGTDTQYF; DNA: TGTGCCAGCTCACGACTAGCGGGAGGCACAGATACGCAGTATTTT
V: TRBV29-1; J: TRBJ2-3; size: .; D: TRBD2; CDR3: CSVTSGRLGTDTQYF; DNA: TGCAGCGTCACTAGCGGGAGGCTCGGCACAGATACGCAGTATTTT
V: TRBV19; J: TRBJ1-5; size: .; D: TRBD1; CDR3: CASKSPGTGDQPQHF; DNA: TGTGCCAGTAAGAGCCCCGGGACAGGGGATCAGCCCCAGCATTTT
V: TRBV11-1; J: TRBJ1-4; size: .; D: TRBD1; CDR3: CASSRTGVNEKLFF; DNA: TGTGCCAGCAGCCGGACAGGAGTTAATGAAAAACTGTTTTTT